This TCR beta chain came from a study of T cell repertoires in cytomegalovirus infection. The overall study: Shared public TCR beta signatures pointed to both CMV infection and a matching HLA type. Whole-study findings and limits: Ex vivo responses were dominated by HLA-C-restricted CMV-specific TCR beta clonotypes. Adding up the frequency of public TCR beta families identified people who carried CMV plus the relevant HLA.

This CDR3 contains 17 residues. With V trimmed by 7 bases and J by 6 bases, 17 bases remained unmatched. Germline V gene sequence: CDR1 SNHLY, CDR2 FYNNEI. MiXCR was run by TCRdb on the reads, yielding one entry per CDR3 protein. This sample has around 210,000 distinct CDR3 sequences, with roughly 6.5% found just once. This clonotype was found many times. The target antigen is unknown. This rearrangement joins TRBV2 to TRBJ1-2, with TRBD1 matching over 10 bases. The TCR was taken from a human donor in good health (CMV status not recorded). Some clones in this sample may be carry-over from other donors' samples. Source material: PBMCs. CDR3 protein: CASTPRDRGPSGHGYTF. CDR3 sequence (DNA): TGTGCCAGCACTCCCCGGGACAGGGGCCCTTCGGGACATGGCTACACCTTC.